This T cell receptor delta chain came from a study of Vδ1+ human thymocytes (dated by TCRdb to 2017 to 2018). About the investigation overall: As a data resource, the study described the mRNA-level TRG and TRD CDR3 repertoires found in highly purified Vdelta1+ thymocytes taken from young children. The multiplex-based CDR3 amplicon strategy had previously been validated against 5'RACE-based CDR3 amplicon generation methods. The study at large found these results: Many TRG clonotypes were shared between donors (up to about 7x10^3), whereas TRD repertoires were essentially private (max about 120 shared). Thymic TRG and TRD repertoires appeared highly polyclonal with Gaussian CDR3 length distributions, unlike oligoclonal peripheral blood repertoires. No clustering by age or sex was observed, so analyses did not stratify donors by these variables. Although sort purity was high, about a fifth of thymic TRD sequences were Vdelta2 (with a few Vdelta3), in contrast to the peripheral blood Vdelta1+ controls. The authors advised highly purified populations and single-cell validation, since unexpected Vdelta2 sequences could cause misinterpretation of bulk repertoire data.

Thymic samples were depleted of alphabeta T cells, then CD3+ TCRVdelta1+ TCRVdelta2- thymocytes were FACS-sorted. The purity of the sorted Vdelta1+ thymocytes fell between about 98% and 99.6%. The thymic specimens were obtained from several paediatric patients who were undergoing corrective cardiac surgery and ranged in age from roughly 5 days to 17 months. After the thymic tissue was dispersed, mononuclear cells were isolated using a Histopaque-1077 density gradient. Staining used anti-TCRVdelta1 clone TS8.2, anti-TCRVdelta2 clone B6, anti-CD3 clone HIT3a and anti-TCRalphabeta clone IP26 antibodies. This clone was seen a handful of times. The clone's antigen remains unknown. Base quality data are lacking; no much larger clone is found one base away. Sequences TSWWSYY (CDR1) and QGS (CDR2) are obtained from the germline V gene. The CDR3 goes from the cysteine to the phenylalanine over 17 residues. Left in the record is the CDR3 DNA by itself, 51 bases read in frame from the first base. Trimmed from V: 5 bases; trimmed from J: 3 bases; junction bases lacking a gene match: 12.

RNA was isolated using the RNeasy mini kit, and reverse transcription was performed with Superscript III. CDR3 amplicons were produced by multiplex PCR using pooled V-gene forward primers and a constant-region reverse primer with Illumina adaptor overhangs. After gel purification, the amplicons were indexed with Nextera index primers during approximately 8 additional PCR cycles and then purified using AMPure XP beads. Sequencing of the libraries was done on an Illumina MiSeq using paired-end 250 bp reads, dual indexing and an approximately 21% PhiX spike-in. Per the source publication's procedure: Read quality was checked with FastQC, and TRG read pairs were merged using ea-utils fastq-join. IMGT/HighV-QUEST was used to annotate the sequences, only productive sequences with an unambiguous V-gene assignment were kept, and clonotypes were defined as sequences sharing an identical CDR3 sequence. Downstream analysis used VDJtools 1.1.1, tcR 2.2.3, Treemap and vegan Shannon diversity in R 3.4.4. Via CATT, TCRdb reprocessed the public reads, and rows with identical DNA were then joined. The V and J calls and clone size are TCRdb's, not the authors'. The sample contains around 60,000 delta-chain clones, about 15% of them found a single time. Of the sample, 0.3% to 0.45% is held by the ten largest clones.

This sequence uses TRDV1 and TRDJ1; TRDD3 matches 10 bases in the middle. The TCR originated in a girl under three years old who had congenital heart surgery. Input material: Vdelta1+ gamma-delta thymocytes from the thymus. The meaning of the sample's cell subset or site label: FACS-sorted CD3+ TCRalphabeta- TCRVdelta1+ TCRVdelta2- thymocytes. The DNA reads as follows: TGTGCTCTTGGGAAGGTCCGTACTGGGGGATTTGCCGATAAACTCATCTTT. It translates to CALGKVRTGGFADKLIF.